This TCR beta chain was sequenced in a study of OX40 agonist ivuxolimab in advanced cancers. V was shortened by 5 bases and J by 2 bases, with 17 bases between the two germline ends. The CDR3 runs 15 residues. Germline lookup yields CDR1 SGHRS and CDR2 YFSETQ. Generated by immunoSEQ multiplex PCR, the TCRdb table keeps only in-frame clones and is missing some. The sample lists approximately 45,000 clones, about 94% seen once, with 9.5% to 11% in the top ten. This clonotype originated in an adult with an advanced solid tumor such as melanoma, head and neck, liver or kidney cancer. The input for sequencing was CD4+ or CD8+ T cells sorted from blood, taken in a trial of the OX40 agonist ivuxolimab. The chain recombines TRBV5-1 with TRBJ2-7; D tentatively fits TRBD1 or TRBD2 (5 bases each). The CDR3 DNA follows: TGCGCCAGCAGGGAAGGAACGGGGCCTACCTACGAGCAGTACTTC. It encodes CASREGTGPTYEQYF.